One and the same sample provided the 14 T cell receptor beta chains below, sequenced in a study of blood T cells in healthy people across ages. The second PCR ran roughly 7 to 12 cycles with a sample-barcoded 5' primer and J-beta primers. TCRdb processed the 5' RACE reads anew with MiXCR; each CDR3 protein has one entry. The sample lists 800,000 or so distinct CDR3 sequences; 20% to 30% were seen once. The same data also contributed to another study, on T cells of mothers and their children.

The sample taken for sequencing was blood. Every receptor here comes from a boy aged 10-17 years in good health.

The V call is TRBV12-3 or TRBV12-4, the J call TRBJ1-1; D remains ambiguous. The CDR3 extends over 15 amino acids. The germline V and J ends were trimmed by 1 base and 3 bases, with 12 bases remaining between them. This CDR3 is CASSLEETFDTEAFF. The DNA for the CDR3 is TGTGCCAGCAGTTTAGAGGAGACCTTCGACACTGAAGCTTTCTTT.

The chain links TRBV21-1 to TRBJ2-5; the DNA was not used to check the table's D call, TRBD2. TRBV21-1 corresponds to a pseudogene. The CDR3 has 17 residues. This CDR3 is CASSYGGYCLGRETQYF. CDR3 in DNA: TGTGCCAGCAGCTATGGCGGGTATTGCCTGGGTAGAGAGACCCAGTACTTC.

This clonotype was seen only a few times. CDR3 DNA sequence: TGTGCCAGCTCACCCGCGCAGTCCCCTAATGAAAAACTGTTTTTT. This codes for CASSPAQSPNEKLFF. The chain has TRBV18 and TRBJ1-4; D remains ambiguous. V dropped 3 bases and J dropped 3 bases, with 11 bases sitting between them. CDR1 KGHSH and CDR2 LQKENI come from the germline V gene. The CDR3 consists of 15 residues.

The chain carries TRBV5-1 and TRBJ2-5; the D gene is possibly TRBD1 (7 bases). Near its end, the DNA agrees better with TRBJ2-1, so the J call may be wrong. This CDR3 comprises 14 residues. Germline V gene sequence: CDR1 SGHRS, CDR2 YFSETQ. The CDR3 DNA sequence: TGCGCCAGCAGCCCGGGGGTGGACAGGAATGAGCAGTTCTTC. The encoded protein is CASSPGVDRNEQFF.

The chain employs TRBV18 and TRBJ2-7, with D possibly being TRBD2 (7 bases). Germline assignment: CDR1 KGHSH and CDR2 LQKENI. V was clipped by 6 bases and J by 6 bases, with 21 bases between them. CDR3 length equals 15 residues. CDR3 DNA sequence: TGTGCCAGCTCCCAACAGACAGGCGGGGGCGGCGAGCAGTACTTC. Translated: CASSQQTGGGGEQYF.

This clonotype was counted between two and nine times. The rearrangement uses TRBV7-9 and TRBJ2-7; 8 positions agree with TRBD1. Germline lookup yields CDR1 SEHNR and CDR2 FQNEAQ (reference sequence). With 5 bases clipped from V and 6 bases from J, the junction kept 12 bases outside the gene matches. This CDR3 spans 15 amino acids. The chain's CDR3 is CASSPADLDRGEQYF. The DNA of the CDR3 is TGTGCCAGCAGCCCCGCGGATTTAGACAGGGGCGAGCAGTACTTC. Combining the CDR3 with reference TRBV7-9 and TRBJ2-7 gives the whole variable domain DTGVSQNPRHKITKRGQNVTFRCDPISEHNRLYWYRQTLGQGPEFLTYFQNEAQLEKSRLLSDRFSAERPKGSFSTLEIQRTEQGDSAMYLCASSPADLDRGEQYFGPGTRLTVT.

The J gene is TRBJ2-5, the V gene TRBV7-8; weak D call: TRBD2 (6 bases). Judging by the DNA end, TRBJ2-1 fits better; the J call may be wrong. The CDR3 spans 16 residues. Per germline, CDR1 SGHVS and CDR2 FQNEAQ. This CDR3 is CASSFEWSGANNEQFF. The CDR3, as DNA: TGTGCCAGCAGCTTTGAGTGGTCGGGAGCGAACAATGAGCAGTTCTTC.

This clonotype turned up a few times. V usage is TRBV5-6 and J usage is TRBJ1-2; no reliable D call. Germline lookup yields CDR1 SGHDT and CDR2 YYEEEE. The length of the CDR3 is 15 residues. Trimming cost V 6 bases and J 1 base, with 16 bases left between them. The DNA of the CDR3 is TGTGCCAGCAATACGAACCCGGGGAGTAACTATGGCTACACCTTC. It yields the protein CASNTNPGSNYGYTF.

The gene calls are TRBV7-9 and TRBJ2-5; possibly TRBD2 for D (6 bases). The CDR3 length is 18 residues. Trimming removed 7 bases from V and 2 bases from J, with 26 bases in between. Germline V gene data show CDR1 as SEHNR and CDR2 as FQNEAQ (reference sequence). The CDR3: CASTTGLRAGLSQETQYF. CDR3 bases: TGTGCCAGCACCACAGGATTGAGAGCGGGCCTATCTCAAGAGACCCAGTACTTC.

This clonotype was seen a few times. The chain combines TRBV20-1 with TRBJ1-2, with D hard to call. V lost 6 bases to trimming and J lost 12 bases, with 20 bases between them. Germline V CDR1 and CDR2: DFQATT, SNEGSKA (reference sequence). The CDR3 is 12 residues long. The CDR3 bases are TGCAGTGCGGAAACCCGGTTGGCAGGCCACACCTTC. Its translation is CSAETRLAGHTF.

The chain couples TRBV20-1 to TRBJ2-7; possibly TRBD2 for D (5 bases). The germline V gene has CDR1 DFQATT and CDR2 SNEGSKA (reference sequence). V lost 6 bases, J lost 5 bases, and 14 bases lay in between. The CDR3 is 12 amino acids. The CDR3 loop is CSACREGHEQYF. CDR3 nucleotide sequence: TGCAGTGCATGCAGAGAGGGCCACGAGCAGTACTTC.

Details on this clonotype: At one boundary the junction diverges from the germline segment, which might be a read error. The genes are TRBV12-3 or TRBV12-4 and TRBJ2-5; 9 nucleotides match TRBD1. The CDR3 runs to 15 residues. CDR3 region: CASSLAGQGQGTQYF. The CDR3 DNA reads TGTGCCAGCAGTTTAGCGGGACAGGGACAAGGGACCCAGTACTTC.

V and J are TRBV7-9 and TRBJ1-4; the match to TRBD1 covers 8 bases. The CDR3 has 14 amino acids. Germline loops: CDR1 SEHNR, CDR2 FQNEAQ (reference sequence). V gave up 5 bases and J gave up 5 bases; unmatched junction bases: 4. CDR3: CASSPGDRNEKLFF. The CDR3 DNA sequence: TGTGCCAGCAGCCCGGGGGACAGGAATGAAAAACTGTTTTTT.

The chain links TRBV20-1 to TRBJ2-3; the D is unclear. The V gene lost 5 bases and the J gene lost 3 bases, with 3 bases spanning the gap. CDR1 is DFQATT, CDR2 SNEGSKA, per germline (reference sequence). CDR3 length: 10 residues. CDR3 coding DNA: TGCAGTGCTGAGACAGATACGCAGTATTTT. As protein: CSAETDTQYF.